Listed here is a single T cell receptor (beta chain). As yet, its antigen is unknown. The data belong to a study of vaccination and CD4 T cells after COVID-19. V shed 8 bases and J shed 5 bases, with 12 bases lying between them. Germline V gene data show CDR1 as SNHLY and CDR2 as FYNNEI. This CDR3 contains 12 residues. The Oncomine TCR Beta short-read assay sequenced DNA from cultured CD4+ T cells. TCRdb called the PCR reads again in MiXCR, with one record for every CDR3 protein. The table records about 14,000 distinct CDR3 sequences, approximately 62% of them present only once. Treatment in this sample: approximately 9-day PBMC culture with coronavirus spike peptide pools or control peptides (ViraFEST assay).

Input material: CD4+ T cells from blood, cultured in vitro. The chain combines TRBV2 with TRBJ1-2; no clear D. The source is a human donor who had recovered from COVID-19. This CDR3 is CASATRVYGYTF. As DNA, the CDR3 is TGTGCCAGCGCGACGCGGGTTTATGGCTACACCTTC.